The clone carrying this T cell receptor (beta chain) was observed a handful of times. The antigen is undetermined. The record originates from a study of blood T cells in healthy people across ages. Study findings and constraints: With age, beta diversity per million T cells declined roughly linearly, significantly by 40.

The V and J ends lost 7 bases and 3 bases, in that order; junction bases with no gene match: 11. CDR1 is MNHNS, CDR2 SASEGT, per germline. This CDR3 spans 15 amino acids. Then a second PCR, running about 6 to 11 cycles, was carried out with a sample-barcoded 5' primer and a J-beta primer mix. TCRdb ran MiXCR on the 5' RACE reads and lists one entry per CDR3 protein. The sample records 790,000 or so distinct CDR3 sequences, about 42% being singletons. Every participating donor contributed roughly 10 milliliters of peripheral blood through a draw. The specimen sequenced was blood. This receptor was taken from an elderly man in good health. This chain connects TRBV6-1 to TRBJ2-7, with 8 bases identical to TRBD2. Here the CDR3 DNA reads TGTGCCAGCAAACGGACGCCGGGGGGGGGCTACGAGCAGTACTTC. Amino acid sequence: CASKRTPGGGYEQYF.